A selection of T cell receptor beta chains follows, all from one sample in a study of blood T cell repertoires in COVID-19. TCRdb's table, derived via immunoSEQ multiplex PCR, lists solely in-frame clones and lacks some. The sample contains around 31,000 clones, 90% to 95% of which appear only once. Sequencing was done on a sample of peripheral blood. The receptor set was obtained from a man in his sixties with acute or convalescent COVID-19. Both conserved end residues are trimmed from each CDR3. A D gene is named only where the DNA matches it firmly.

V	D	J	CDR3
TRBV2	TRBD1	TRBJ1-1	ASSAQGRITEAF
TRBV5-8	TRBD1	TRBJ2-5	ASSLGAGTGGQETQY
TRBV30	NA	TRBJ1-5	AWSDPTVWDQPQH
TRBV12-3/TRBV12-4	NA	TRBJ1-4	ATQGGLSEKLF
TRBV30	NA	TRBJ2-3	AWSWGGDTDTQY
TRBV7-9	TRBD2	TRBJ2-1	ASSFSPFLAGGFKEF
TRBV16	NA	TRBJ1-5	ASSRRAGQPQH
TRBV15	TRBD1	TRBJ1-4	ATSRGSGQGEKLF
TRBV7-2	TRBD1	TRBJ1-2	ASSFGPSDREYGYT
TRBV19	TRBD1	TRBJ2-1	ASSYYGTGQSNEQF
TRBV7-2	TRBD2	TRBJ2-7	ASSLNAGELNYEQY
TRBV4-1	NA	TRBJ1-6	ASSQPTQGRNSPLH
TRBV27	NA	TRBJ2-1	ASSLGPQGEQF
TRBV5-1	TRBD2	TRBJ2-1	ASSSQPSGRVDNEQF
TRBV10-3	NA	TRBJ1-5	AIRATGGDQPQH
TRBV6-5	TRBD2	TRBJ2-7	ASSLGLADSYEQY
TRBV21-1	NA	TRBJ2-7	ASSKPHPASYEQY
TRBV30	NA	TRBJ1-2	AWSVNGFARGGYT
TRBV6-5	NA	TRBJ1-5	ATHAGSGQPQH
TRBV15	TRBD1	TRBJ2-7	ATSRGQGRSYEQY
TRBV7-6	TRBD2	TRBJ2-5	ASSFSQREILETQY
TRBV18	TRBD1	TRBJ1-2	ASSNARTGGDGYT
TRBV29-1	NA	TRBJ2-4	SVELAKNIQY
TRBV6-5	TRBD1	TRBJ1-5	ASSTTGGNQPQH
TRBV3-1/TRBV3-2	NA	TRBJ2-4	ASSQGWDTKNIQY
TRBV5-1	TRBD1	TRBJ1-4	ASSYTGTGYEKLF
TRBV3-1/TRBV3-2	NA	TRBJ1-2	ASSPSFQVNYGYT
TRBV12-3/TRBV12-4	NA	TRBJ2-7	ASTAVRGKQY
TRBV7-9	NA	TRBJ1-1	ASSLGIGSREAF
TRBV7-3	NA	TRBJ1-1	ASSSGTVNTEAF
TRBV5-1	TRBD2	TRBJ2-7	ASSFSGRAHEQY
TRBV3-1/TRBV3-2	NA	TRBJ2-7	ASSQEGHAIYEQY
TRBV5-5	TRBD1	TRBJ1-6	ASSFTPDRVGSPLH
TRBV7-3	TRBD2	TRBJ2-7	ASSQRLAGRSEQY
TRBV24-1	NA	TRBJ2-2	ATSSSIRDKYTGELF
TRBV7-2	NA	TRBJ1-4	ASSLGNSNEKLF
TRBV18	TRBD1	TRBJ1-3	ASSPGQSTSGNTIY